The 3 T cell receptor beta chains listed next were all sequenced from one sample in a study of cytomegalovirus exposure and HLA in healthy donors. TCRdb's copy holds only in-frame clones and misses some; the assay was immunoSEQ multiplex PCR. This table holds 150,000 to 200,000 clones, around nine tenths found once. The sequencing input was PBMCs. The receptors come from a woman between 25 and 40 years old in good health and CMV-seronegative.

The chain joins TRBV30 to TRBJ2-3; 7 nucleotides match TRBD2. The junction had 9 bases not matched to a gene; V was cut back by 4 bases and J by 2 bases. From germline, CDR1 is GTSNPN and CDR2 SVGIG (reference sequence). The CDR3 is 15 residues long. The CDR3 here is CAWTGASGVTDTQYF. The DNA of the CDR3 is TGTGCCTGGACTGGAGCTAGCGGAGTCACAGATACGCAGTATTTT.

The chain carries TRBV6-1 and TRBJ2-3; 9 nucleotides match TRBD1. Looked up from germline, CDR1 is MNHNS and CDR2 is SASEGT. CDR3 length: 15 amino acids. The J segment lost 1 base and the V segment lost 5 bases, leaving 4 bases of the junction unmatched. CDR3 protein: CASSSRTGGTDTQYF. The CDR3, as DNA: TGTGCCAGCAGTTCTCGGACAGGGGGCACAGATACGCAGTATTTT.

This rearrangement joins TRBV27 to TRBJ1-1; tentatively, D is TRBD1 (6 bases). Germline CDR1 MNHEY, CDR2 SMNVEV (reference sequence). V was trimmed by 1 base and J by 4 bases, leaving 10 bases between them. The CDR3 consists of 14 residues. The chain's CDR3 is CASSLYGRGTEAFF. The CDR3 DNA reads as TGTGCCAGCAGTTTATACGGCAGGGGCACTGAAGCTTTCTTT.